Listed below are T cell receptor beta chains from one sample, sequenced in a study of T cell clones after liver transplantation. TCRdb keeps only in-frame clones here, not all; method: immunoSEQ multiplex PCR. The table has some 60,000 clones, about 70% seen once. The sample here was CD4+ T cells from blood, taken at the roughly 15-month timepoint. Receptors originate from a human patient who received a liver transplant. A share of the T cells may be of graft donor origin. Both conserved end residues are trimmed from each CDR3.

TRBJ2-5,TRBV4-3,ASSQVRGLGETQY
TRBJ1-5,TRBV6-5,ASSYQSSNQPQH
TRBJ2-3,TRBV5-4,ASSQQGSTDTQY
TRBJ2-3,TRBV7-8,ASLTGTSTDTQY
TRBJ2-2,TRBV6-1,ASSERTGELF
TRBJ2-1,TRBV30,AWSPILNEQF
TRBJ1-2,TRBV25-1,ASSEPSPGVGYT
TRBJ2-2,TRBV7-2,ASSWTGGHTGELF
TRBJ1-5,TRBV10-3,AISEGDRIYQPQH
TRBJ1-6,TRBV6-5,ASSRGTNSPLH
TRBJ1-1,TRBV2,ASTQTLNTEAF
TRBJ2-1,TRBV7-2,ASSPPSYNEQF
TRBJ1-5,TRBV6-6,ASSYSTRDSSQPQH
TRBJ2-7,TRBV30,AWTRSNYEQY
TRBJ2-4,TRBV27,ASSFGTGDPSSSIQY
TRBJ2-6,TRBV7-9,ASSRGGISGANVLT
TRBJ1-6,TRBV6-5,ASWAGGAYNSPLH
TRBJ1-1,TRBV28,ASREQGQEAF
TRBJ1-5,TRBV29-1,SVGARDQPQH
TRBJ2-3,TRBV11-3,ASSLVAVGTDTQY
TRBJ1-5,TRBV11-2,ASSLDGDSNQPQH
TRBJ1-5,TRBV7-8,ASSLGEYSNQPQH
TRBJ2-2,TRBV15,ATSPAWSGGVGELF
TRBJ2-3,TRBV4-1,ASSTPPRDTSTDTQY
TRBJ1-5,TRBV6-5,ASSTQGAGQPQH
TRBJ1-1,TRBV10-1,ASKGQSNTEAF
TRBJ2-5,TRBV12-5,ASGLQNQETQY
TRBJ1-6,TRBV6-5,ASSLRDRGSPLH
TRBJ1-6,TRBV6-4,ASRDRENSPLH
TRBJ2-3,TRBV7-9,ASRLDSTDTQY
TRBJ2-2,TRBV7-9,ASSFFQGSGELF
TRBJ2-3,TRBV5-1,ASSPGQDLDTQY
TRBJ2-1,TRBV10-1,ASSEIAGTGVGNNEQF
TRBJ1-5,TRBV27,ASSLSGTPNQPQH
TRBJ2-6,TRBV18,ASSGQPSGANVLT